This T cell receptor beta chain was obtained from a study of OX40 agonist ivuxolimab in advanced cancers. Systemic immunosuppression or a history of autoimmune disease excluded patients. As concerns this clone: Its antigen is not known.

The study's findings and limits: On average, CD8+ T cells showed a greater number of expanded clones than CD4+. The study did not work out the antigen specificity of the expanded peripheral T cells. Both CD4+ and CD8+ T cell populations in blood had undergone clonal expansion by week 6 at 0.1 to 3.0 mg/kg.

This table comes from immunoSEQ multiplex PCR, and its TCRdb copy is limited to in-frame clones, with some not included. The sample includes roughly 20,000 clones, about 89% of them seen just once. The material sequenced was CD4+ or CD8+ T cells sorted from blood, taken in a trial of the OX40 agonist ivuxolimab. The receptor was derived from an adult with an advanced solid tumor such as melanoma, head and neck, liver or kidney cancer.

CDR3 region: CASSQDLQLGYNEQFF. DNA for the CDR3: TGTGCCAGCAGCCAAGATTTACAGCTAGGGTACAATGAGCAGTTCTTC. The chain joins TRBV4-2 to TRBJ2-1; no firm D call. CDR3 length: 16 residues. Germline V gene sequence: CDR1 LGHNA, CDR2 YNFKEQ. V was clipped by 0 bases and J by 4 bases, with 13 bases between them.